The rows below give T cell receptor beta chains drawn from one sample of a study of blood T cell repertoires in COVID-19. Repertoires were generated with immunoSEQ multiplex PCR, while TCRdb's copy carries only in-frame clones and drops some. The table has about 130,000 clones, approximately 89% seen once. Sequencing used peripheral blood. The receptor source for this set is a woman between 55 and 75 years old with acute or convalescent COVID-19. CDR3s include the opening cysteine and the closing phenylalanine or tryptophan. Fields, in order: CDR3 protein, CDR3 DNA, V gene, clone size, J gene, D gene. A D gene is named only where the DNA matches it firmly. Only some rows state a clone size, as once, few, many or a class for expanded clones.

CDR3 protein: CASQRGPEGSPLHF
CDR3 DNA: TGTGCCAGCCAGAGAGGCCCCGAGGGCTCACCCCTCCACTTT
V gene: TRBV19
clone size: once
J gene: TRBJ1-6
D gene: .

CDR3 protein: CAIRHREGSPLHF
CDR3 DNA: TGTGCCATCAGGCACAGGGAAGGGTCACCCCTCCACTTT
V gene: TRBV10-3
clone size: .
J gene: TRBJ1-6
D gene: .

CDR3 protein: CASSSSGGGNTIYF
CDR3 DNA: TGTGCCAGCAGCTCCTCAGGTGGAGGAAACACCATATATTTT
V gene: TRBV7-3
clone size: .
J gene: TRBJ1-3
D gene: .

CDR3 protein: CASSQDPSGRLNEQFF
CDR3 DNA: TGTGCCAGCAGCCAAGATCCCAGCGGGAGACTCAATGAGCAGTTCTTC
V gene: TRBV3-1/TRBV3-2
clone size: .
J gene: TRBJ2-1
D gene: TRBD2

CDR3 protein: CASSLLAGDYNEQFF
CDR3 DNA: TGTGCCAGCAGCCTACTAGCGGGAGACTACAATGAGCAGTTCTTC
V gene: TRBV11-2
clone size: .
J gene: TRBJ2-1
D gene: TRBD2

CDR3 protein: CASRVTGGRGNEQFF
CDR3 DNA: TGTGCCAGCAGGGTGACAGGGGGCAGGGGCAATGAGCAGTTCTTC
V gene: TRBV28
clone size: .
J gene: TRBJ2-1
D gene: TRBD1

CDR3 protein: CASSLTSAYIETQYF
CDR3 DNA: TGTGCCAGCAGTTTGACTAGTGCATATATAGAGACCCAGTACTTC
V gene: TRBV28
clone size: .
J gene: TRBJ2-5
D gene: .

CDR3 protein: CASSLVLGQGRNYGYTF
CDR3 DNA: TGTGCCAGCAGCTTAGTGTTAGGGCAGGGTCGAAACTATGGCTACACCTTC
V gene: TRBV7-9
clone size: once
J gene: TRBJ1-2
D gene: .

CDR3 protein: CASSLPRNTGELFF
CDR3 DNA: TGTGCCAGCAGTTTACCCAGGAACACCGGGGAGCTGTTTTTT
V gene: TRBV28
clone size: .
J gene: TRBJ2-2
D gene: .

CDR3 protein: CASSDKDYEQYF
CDR3 DNA: TGTGCCAGCAGTGACAAAGACTACGAGCAGTACTTC
V gene: TRBV28
clone size: .
J gene: TRBJ2-7
D gene: .

CDR3 protein: CASSLFLRTGTNYGYTF
CDR3 DNA: TGTGCCAGCAGTTTATTCCTTAGGACAGGGACCAACTATGGCTACACCTTC
V gene: TRBV28
clone size: .
J gene: TRBJ1-2
D gene: TRBD1

CDR3 protein: CASSYSPMNTEAFF
CDR3 DNA: TGTGCCAGCAGTTATAGTCCGATGAACACTGAAGCTTTCTTT
V gene: TRBV6-5
clone size: .
J gene: TRBJ1-1
D gene: .

CDR3 protein: CASSLEAGGDYEQYF
CDR3 DNA: TGCGCCAGCAGCCTAGAGGCGGGAGGGGACTACGAGCAGTACTTC
V gene: TRBV4-1
clone size: .
J gene: TRBJ2-7
D gene: TRBD2

CDR3 protein: CASSAGTGRTNEKLFF
CDR3 DNA: TGTGCCAGCAGCGCAGGGACAGGGAGAACTAATGAAAAACTGTTTTTT
V gene: TRBV5-5
clone size: .
J gene: TRBJ1-4
D gene: TRBD1

CDR3 protein: CASSPQRTGEGYGYTF
CDR3 DNA: TGTGCCAGCTCACCACAACGGACAGGGGAAGGCTATGGCTACACCTTC
V gene: TRBV18
clone size: .
J gene: TRBJ1-2
D gene: TRBD1

CDR3 protein: CASSLFGTSGFNEQFF
CDR3 DNA: TGCGCCAGCAGCTTGTTCGGGACTAGCGGTTTCAATGAGCAGTTCTTC
V gene: TRBV5-1
clone size: .
J gene: TRBJ2-1
D gene: TRBD2

CDR3 protein: CATSDSRTSGANGEQFF
CDR3 DNA: TGTGCCACCAGTGATTCGAGGACTAGCGGGGCCAACGGTGAGCAGTTCTTC
V gene: TRBV24-1
clone size: .
J gene: TRBJ2-1
D gene: TRBD2

CDR3 protein: CATSREQYQETQYF
CDR3 DNA: TGTGCCACCAGCAGAGAACAGTACCAAGAGACCCAGTACTTC
V gene: TRBV15
clone size: .
J gene: TRBJ2-5
D gene: .

CDR3 protein: CASSDPGDRGHEQYF
CDR3 DNA: TGTGCCAGCAGTGATCCGGGAGACAGGGGCCACGAGCAGTACTTC
V gene: TRBV2
clone size: .
J gene: TRBJ2-7
D gene: TRBD1

CDR3 protein: CASSPLGVENEKLFF
CDR3 DNA: TGTGCCAGTAGTCCCCTAGGGGTAGAGAATGAAAAACTGTTTTTT
V gene: TRBV19
clone size: .
J gene: TRBJ1-4
D gene: .

CDR3 protein: CASRTLGSGTYNEQFF
CDR3 DNA: TGTGCCAGCAGAACACTGGGGAGCGGGACTTACAATGAGCAGTTCTTC
V gene: TRBV28
clone size: .
J gene: TRBJ2-1
D gene: TRBD2

CDR3 protein: CASSSRDGRAYNEQFF
CDR3 DNA: TGTGCCAGCAGCTCCCGGGACGGGAGGGCCTACAATGAGCAGTTCTTC
V gene: TRBV7-8
clone size: once
J gene: TRBJ2-1
D gene: TRBD2

CDR3 protein: CASSSGTIIRDGYTF
CDR3 DNA: TGTGCCAGCAGTTCCGGCACTATAATCAGGGATGGCTACACCTTC
V gene: TRBV28
clone size: .
J gene: TRBJ1-2
D gene: .

CDR3 protein: CATSDAGQGRNGYTF
CDR3 DNA: TGTGCCACCAGTGACGCGGGACAGGGAAGGAATGGCTACACCTTC
V gene: TRBV24-1
clone size: .
J gene: TRBJ1-2
D gene: TRBD1

CDR3 protein: CASNFVFSAGELFF
CDR3 DNA: TGTGCCAGCAACTTCGTGTTTTCTGCCGGGGAGCTGTTTTTT
V gene: TRBV11-3
clone size: few
J gene: TRBJ2-2
D gene: .

CDR3 protein: CASRRQGSPAGELFF
CDR3 DNA: TGTGCCAGCAGACGACAGGGGTCGCCGGCCGGGGAGCTGTTTTTT
V gene: TRBV6-5
clone size: few
J gene: TRBJ2-2
D gene: TRBD1

CDR3 protein: CASSAGGQPQHF
CDR3 DNA: TGTGCCAGCAGCGCTGGGGGGCAGCCCCAGCATTTT
V gene: TRBV5-5
clone size: .
J gene: TRBJ1-5
D gene: .

CDR3 protein: CASSRQGYNSPLHF
CDR3 DNA: TGCGCCAGCAGCCGCCAGGGCTATAATTCACCCCTCCACTTT
V gene: TRBV4-1
clone size: once
J gene: TRBJ1-6
D gene: .

CDR3 protein: CASRVTGGLETQYF
CDR3 DNA: TGTGCCAGCAGAGTGACTGGGGGGTTGGAGACCCAGTACTTC
V gene: TRBV3-1/TRBV3-2
clone size: .
J gene: TRBJ2-5
D gene: .

CDR3 protein: CASGPGTVSGNTIYF
CDR3 DNA: TGCGCCAGCGGCCCCGGGACAGTCTCTGGAAACACCATATATTTT
V gene: TRBV5-1
clone size: .
J gene: TRBJ1-3
D gene: TRBD1

CDR3 protein: CASSFRQGDTGELFF
CDR3 DNA: TGCGCCAGCAGCTTCCGACAGGGTGACACCGGGGAGCTGTTTTTT
V gene: TRBV5-1
clone size: .
J gene: TRBJ2-2
D gene: TRBD1

CDR3 protein: CASSREVSGTEAFF
CDR3 DNA: TGTGCCAGCAGCCGAGAGGTCTCCGGCACTGAAGCTTTCTTT
V gene: TRBV14
clone size: .
J gene: TRBJ1-1
D gene: .

CDR3 protein: CASSREVAVTGELFF
CDR3 DNA: TGTGCCAGCAGCCGGGAAGTAGCGGTGACCGGGGAGCTGTTTTTT
V gene: TRBV11-2
clone size: .
J gene: TRBJ2-2
D gene: .

CDR3 protein: CASSLGTAHNYGYTF
CDR3 DNA: TGTGCCAGCAGCTTAGGGACAGCCCACAACTATGGCTACACCTTC
V gene: TRBV7-8
clone size: .
J gene: TRBJ1-2
D gene: .

CDR3 protein: CASSPGLDNEQFF
CDR3 DNA: TGTGCCAGCAGTCCGGGACTCGACAATGAGCAGTTCTTC
V gene: TRBV12-3/TRBV12-4
clone size: .
J gene: TRBJ2-1
D gene: .

CDR3 protein: CASSLARNTEAFF
CDR3 DNA: TGTGCCAGCAGCTTGGCTAGGAACACTGAAGCTTTCTTT
V gene: TRBV5-8
clone size: .
J gene: TRBJ1-1
D gene: .

CDR3 protein: CASRSGTANNSPLHF
CDR3 DNA: TGCGCCAGCAGATCCGGGACTGCTAATAATTCACCCCTCCACTTT
V gene: TRBV5-1
clone size: once
J gene: TRBJ1-6
D gene: .

CDR3 protein: CASSIVTGELFF
CDR3 DNA: TGTGCCAGTAGTATCGTTACCGGGGAGCTGTTTTTT
V gene: TRBV19
clone size: .
J gene: TRBJ2-2
D gene: .

CDR3 protein: CASSVAPPGAGTTDTQYF
CDR3 DNA: TGTGCCAGCAGCGTAGCGCCCCCGGGAGCAGGGACTACAGATACGCAGTATTTT
V gene: TRBV9
clone size: .
J gene: TRBJ2-3
D gene: .

CDR3 protein: CASSLTGVNQPQHF
CDR3 DNA: TGTGCCAGCAGCCTCACAGGGGTCAATCAGCCCCAGCATTTT
V gene: TRBV6-5
clone size: .
J gene: TRBJ1-5
D gene: TRBD1

CDR3 protein: CASSLSGGTEQFF
CDR3 DNA: TGTGCCAGCAGTTTATCGGGGGGGACTGAGCAGTTCTTC
V gene: TRBV27
clone size: .
J gene: TRBJ2-1
D gene: TRBD2

CDR3 protein: CASSPFARSGSSYEQYF
CDR3 DNA: TGCGCCAGCAGCCCCTTTGCTAGGAGCGGGAGCTCCTACGAGCAGTACTTC
V gene: TRBV5-1
clone size: .
J gene: TRBJ2-7
D gene: TRBD2

CDR3 protein: CASSPLAGENEQFF
CDR3 DNA: TGTGCCAGCTCACCATTAGCGGGAGAGAATGAGCAGTTCTTC
V gene: TRBV18
clone size: .
J gene: TRBJ2-1
D gene: TRBD2

CDR3 protein: CASSLQGPGETQYF
CDR3 DNA: TGCGCCAGCAGCTTACAGGGACCTGGGGAGACCCAGTACTTC
V gene: TRBV5-1
clone size: .
J gene: TRBJ2-5
D gene: .

CDR3 protein: CSVGTRGTNTEAFF
CDR3 DNA: TGCAGCGTTGGGACCCGGGGTACGAACACTGAAGCTTTCTTT
V gene: TRBV29-1
clone size: .
J gene: TRBJ1-1
D gene: .

CDR3 protein: CASSLFGTGASETQYF
CDR3 DNA: TGTGCCAGCAGCTTATTTGGGACAGGGGCTTCAGAGACCCAGTACTTC
V gene: TRBV7-9
clone size: .
J gene: TRBJ2-5
D gene: TRBD1

CDR3 protein: CASSLGGQASQETQYF
CDR3 DNA: TGTGCCAGCAGCTTGGGTGGACAGGCGAGCCAAGAGACCCAGTACTTC
V gene: TRBV5-8
clone size: once
J gene: TRBJ2-5
D gene: TRBD1

CDR3 protein: CASSSTVPGDTEAFF
CDR3 DNA: TGTGCCAGCAGCTCAACAGTCCCAGGGGACACTGAAGCTTTCTTT
V gene: TRBV9
clone size: .
J gene: TRBJ1-1
D gene: .

CDR3 protein: CASSARGREDTEAFF
CDR3 DNA: TGCGCCAGCAGTGCGAGGGGGCGAGAGGACACTGAAGCTTTCTTT
V gene: TRBV10-2
clone size: once
J gene: TRBJ1-1
D gene: TRBD1

CDR3 protein: CASSYSPTGATEAFF
CDR3 DNA: TGTGCCAGCAGTTACTCACCGACAGGGGCCACTGAAGCTTTCTTT
V gene: TRBV6-5
clone size: .
J gene: TRBJ1-1
D gene: TRBD1